The 23 T cell receptor beta chains reported below all come from one sample, sequenced in a study of Graves' ophthalmopathy and Graves' hyperthyroidism. Researchers took RNA transcripts and amplified TCR beta CDR3 regions from them. The workflow started with a first-round RT-PCR run with HTBI primers and then moved on to a second-round multiplex PCR. One entry per CDR3 protein, called by TCRdb with MiXCR from the multiplex PCR reads. The sample has just over 600,000 distinct CDR3 sequences, about 20% seen once. Specimen: peripheral blood. These receptors came from a woman under 30 with stable Graves' hyperthyroidism. Some clones in this sample may be carry-over from other donors' samples.

This clonotype was seen at least ten times. The V call is TRBV27, the J call TRBJ2-5, with 9 bases lining up with TRBD2. There are 16 residues in the CDR3. V was pared by 1 base and J by 5 bases, with 8 bases of the junction left unmatched. The germline V gene has CDR1 MNHEY and CDR2 SMNVEV (reference sequence). The CDR3 region is CASSLYRREGRETQYF. In DNA, the CDR3 is TGTGCCAGCAGTTTATATCGGCGGGAGGGCCGCGAGACCCAGTACTTC.

This CDR3 reads CSVKNSFNYGYTF. The CDR3 DNA is TGCAGCGTTAAAAACAGCTTTAACTATGGCTACACCTTC. The V and J genes are TRBV29-1 and TRBJ1-2; D is uncertain. Germline CDR1 SQVTM, CDR2 ANQGSEA. The V end lost 5 bases, the J end lost 1 base, and 11 bases lay between the germline ends. The CDR3 has 13 residues.

Ten or more counts support this clonotype. The rearrangement uses TRBV2 and TRBJ1-1; no definite D call. V was trimmed by 3 bases and J by 1 base, leaving 12 bases between them. CDR1 SNHLY and CDR2 FYNNEI come from the germline V gene. The CDR3 contains 15 residues. The chain's CDR3 is CASSEKWQPNTEAFF. CDR3 sequence (DNA): TGTGCCAGCAGTGAGAAGTGGCAGCCGAACACTGAAGCTTTCTTT.

This clonotype has a count of ten or more. A much more abundant neighbour one base away suggests this may be a read error. V is TRBV20-1 and J is TRBJ2-5, with TRBD2 identical over 13 bases. V lost 0 bases, J lost 5 bases, and 6 bases stayed unmatched. Per the germline V gene, CDR1 is DFQATT and CDR2 is SNEGSKA (reference sequence). The CDR3 runs to 16 residues. CDR3 protein: CSARDLTSGGLETQYF. The CDR3 DNA reads as TGCAGTGCTAGAGATCTGACTAGCGGGGGGTTGGAGACCCAGTACTTC.

The gene calls are TRBV18 and TRBJ1-1; the D gene is possibly TRBD1 (5 bases). The CDR3 spans 13 residues. The V gene lost 6 bases and the J gene lost 4 bases, with 12 bases spanning the gap. Germline lookup yields CDR1 KGHSH and CDR2 LQKENI. This chain's CDR3 is CASSAGGATEAFF. The CDR3 DNA reads as TGTGCCAGCTCCGCGGGAGGGGCCACTGAAGCTTTCTTT.

This clonotype has a count of ten or more. The J gene is TRBJ1-5, the V gene TRBV6-5, with unresolved D. Germline V lookup: CDR1 MNHEY, CDR2 SVGAGI. The germline V and J ends were trimmed by 2 bases and 3 bases, with 5 bases remaining between them. The CDR3 extends over 13 amino acids. CDR3 coding DNA: TGTGCCAGCAGTTACGCCAACAATCAGCCCCAGCATTTT. Residues: CASSYANNQPQHF.

The table lists this clonotype with many counts. V is TRBV3-1 and J is TRBJ1-6; 9 positions match TRBD1. Trimming took 2 bases from V and 3 from J; bases not matched to a gene: 2. The CDR3 runs 16 residues. The germline gives CDR1 LGHDT, CDR2 YNNKEL (reference sequence). The CDR3 spells CASSQRGQGYNSPLHF. The CDR3 bases are TGTGCCAGCAGCCAAAGGGGACAGGGCTATAATTCACCCCTCCACTTT. Full variable domain (rest looked up from reference TRBV3-1 and TRBJ1-6): DTAVSQTPKYLVTQMGNDKSIKCEQNLGHDTMYWYKQDSKKFLKIMFSYNNKELIINETVPNRFSPKSPDKAHLNLHINSLELGDSAVYFCASSQRGQGYNSPLHFGNGTRLTVT.

This clonotype has at least ten counts. The V call is TRBV5-1, the J call TRBJ1-1; D perhaps matches TRBD1 (5 bases). The CDR3 runs to 15 residues. The V gene lost 4 bases and the J gene lost 0 bases, with 13 bases spanning the gap. The germline CDR1 and CDR2 sequences are SGHRS and YFSETQ. The CDR3, as DNA: TGCGCCAGCAGCGGACGGAGGGACCTGAACACTGAAGCTTTCTTT. Protein sequence: CASSGRRDLNTEAFF.

The sample holds many counts of this clonotype. This chain uses TRBV12-3 or TRBV12-4 with TRBJ2-5, with unresolved D. V was cut by 4 bases and J by 2 bases, with 11 bases left in between. This CDR3 comprises 14 residues. The CDR3 reads CASSSGSLQETQYF. DNA of the CDR3: TGTGCCAGCAGTTCGGGCAGCCTACAAGAGACCCAGTACTTC.

This clonotype has at least ten counts. The junction shows a germline mismatch at one end, possibly a read error. The chain is built from TRBV6-1 and TRBJ2-4, with 8 bases that match TRBD2. Germline V lookup: CDR1 MNHNS, CDR2 SASEGT. The CDR3 covers 16 residues. CDR3 sequence (DNA): TGTGCCAGCATGAAGGACAGCGCGGGGGGCAAAAACATTAAGTACTTC. Translating it yields CASMKDSAGGKNIKYF.

The chain combines TRBV12-3 or TRBV12-4 with TRBJ1-1; D is ambiguous. Trimming left V 7 bases short and J 3 bases short, with 18 bases between. The CDR3 contains 15 residues. The CDR3 region has the DNA TGTGCCAGCACTCATCCCGCGATGGGGTACACTGAAGCTTTCTTT. It codes for CASTHPAMGYTEAFF.

The rearrangement links TRBV20-1 to TRBJ2-7; TRBD1 is a possible D gene (6 bases). Per germline, CDR1 DFQATT and CDR2 SNEGSKA (reference sequence). The CDR3 loop spans 13 amino acids. This CDR3 is CSAGQPYLYEQYF. For the CDR3, the DNA is TGCAGCGCTGGACAGCCATACCTCTACGAGCAGTACTTC.

This clonotype was counted between two and nine times. The chain uses TRBV12-3 or TRBV12-4 and TRBJ1-6; perhaps TRBD1 as D (6 bases). V gave up 7 bases and J gave up 9 bases, with 10 bases separating them. The CDR3 has 12 residues. The CDR3 DNA follows: TGTGCCAGCACGAACAGGGCTTCACCCCTCCACTTT. Its protein is CASTNRASPLHF.

This clonotype was recorded a few times. The chain combines TRBV7-2 with TRBJ1-5; tentative D call: TRBD1 (6 bases). CDR1 and CDR2 from the germline V gene are SGHTA and FQGNSA. CDR3 length: 14 residues. V was pared by 7 bases and J by 5 bases, with 15 bases between. As DNA, the CDR3 is TGTGCCAGCAATGTAAGGGGGGTGGATCAGCCCCAGCATTTT. Translation gives CASNVRGVDQPQHF.

This clonotype was detected a few times. This chain joins TRBV19 and TRBJ1-5, with TRBD1 matching 11 bases. Trimming at V came to 7 bases and at J to 3 bases, leaving 2 bases not matched to a gene. The germline V gene encodes CDR1 LNHDA and CDR2 SQIVND (reference sequence). The CDR3 length is 14 residues. CDR3 nucleotide sequence: TGTGCCAGTACGGGACAGGGGGACAATCAGCCCCAGCATTTT. It specifies CASTGQGDNQPQHF.

This clonotype occurred a few times. It is unclear where the CDR3 begins or ends on the DNA, so no DNA is shown, and the CDR3 is as TCRdb lists it. V is TRBV27 and J is TRBJ1-1; the table calls TRBD1, which could not be checked here. The germline gives CDR1 MNHEY, CDR2 SMNVEV (reference sequence). The CDR3 has 14 amino acids, counting both end residues. Here the CDR3 reads CASSFGQGAGLTFF.

There are many counts of this clonotype. This CDR3 reads CATSEGGDGYTF. Written as DNA, the CDR3 is TGTGCCACCAGTGAAGGCGGAGATGGCTACACCTTC. The V and J genes are TRBV24-1 and TRBJ1-2; no reliable D call. Trimming shortened V by 4 bases and J by 6 bases, and 8 bases separated the two germline ends. The CDR3 has 12 amino acids. CDR1 is KGHDR, CDR2 SFDVKD, per germline.

In this sample, this clonotype turned up many times. The chain joins TRBV12-5 to TRBJ2-7; D might be TRBD1 or TRBD2, each matching 5 bases. Trimming stripped 1 base from V and 3 bases from J, with 10 bases between. The germline V gene encodes CDR1 LGHNT and CDR2 FRNRAP. CDR3 length: 14 residues. The chain's CDR3 is CASGLAGGSYEQYF. In DNA, the CDR3 is TGTGCTAGTGGTTTGGCTGGGGGTAGCTACGAGCAGTACTTC. The full variable domain, rest sourced from reference TRBV12-5 and TRBJ2-7, is DARVTQTPRHKVTEMGQEVTMRCQPILGHNTVFWYRQTMMQGLELLAYFRNRAPLDDSGMPKDRFSAEMPDATLATLKIQPSEPRDSAVYFCASGLAGGSYEQYFGPGTRLTVT.

This clonotype was picked up a small number of times. The chain carries TRBV6-1 and TRBJ1-6; 11 positions agree with TRBD1. V gave up 0 bases and J gave up 0 bases; unmatched junction bases: 7. Germline CDR1 reads MNHNS; CDR2 reads SASEGT. The CDR3 is made up of 20 amino acids. CDR3 loop: CASSEALEGQGVSYNSPLHF. The CDR3 region has the DNA TGTGCCAGCAGTGAAGCGCTTGAGGGACAGGGGGTCTCCTATAATTCACCCCTCCACTTT.

This clonotype was observed at least ten times. The gene calls are TRBV5-1 and TRBJ2-7; 14 bases are a match to TRBD2. The CDR3 has 16 residues. Germline V lookup: CDR1 SGHRS, CDR2 YFSETQ. V dropped 4 bases and J dropped 4; count of bases not matched to a gene: 7. Here the CDR3 reads CASSKGLAGGTYEQYF. As DNA, the CDR3 is TGCGCCAGCAGCAAAGGACTAGCGGGAGGAACATACGAGCAGTACTTC.

The rearrangement links TRBV30 to TRBJ2-7, with a weak D call TRBD2 (6 bases). Trimming removed 2 bases at V and 1 base at J, with 9 bases between. Germline V gene data show CDR1 as GTSNPN and CDR2 as SVGIG (reference sequence). The CDR3 contains 13 residues. The CDR3 is CAWSPGTSYEQYF. CDR3 coding DNA: TGTGCCTGGAGTCCTGGGACTTCCTACGAGCAGTACTTC.

J is TRBJ1-3 and V is TRBV10-3; D is undetermined. The germline V gene has CDR1 ENHRY and CDR2 SYGVKD. The V end was cut by 4 bases, the J end by 2 bases, with 6 bases between. CDR3 size: 13 residues. CDR3 protein: CAISGGTGNTIYF. In DNA form, the CDR3 reads TGTGCCATCAGTGGGGGTACTGGAAACACCATATATTTT.

This clonotype was seen a few times. This chain links TRBV7-2 with TRBJ1-2; D ambiguous. Germline CDR1 SGHTA, CDR2 FQGNSA. The CDR3 runs 14 residues. Trimming cost V 5 bases and J 1 base, with 11 bases left between them. The CDR3 DNA reads as TGTGCCAGCAGCAATATCTGGGATAACTATGGCTACACCTTC. Translated, it gives CASSNIWDNYGYTF. The full variable domain, with the rest looked up from reference TRBV7-2 and TRBJ1-2, is GAGVSQSPSNKVTEKGKDVELRCDPISGHTALYWYRQSLGQGLEFLIYFQGNSAPDKSGLPSDRFSAERTGGSVSTLTIQRTQQEDSAVYLCASSNIWDNYGYTFGSGTRLTVV.